What follows describes a single T cell receptor (beta chain). The antigen remains undetermined. The ends were cut back, 2 bases at V and 4 bases at J, with 12 bases in the middle. The germline V gene encodes CDR1 PRHDT and CDR2 FYEKMQ (reference sequence). CDR3 length equals 15 residues. These data belong to a study of cytomegalovirus exposure and HLA in healthy donors. Study outcomes and limitations: CMV antigen specificity was confirmed in vitro for three CMV-associated chains.

Sequencing was performed with immunoSEQ multiplex PCR; in TCRdb, only in-frame clones are kept and a portion is missing. The repertoire includes approximately 130,000 clones, around 90% of them detected once, and under 2% sits in the top ten. The sequencing sample was made of PBMCs. The chain has TRBV13 and TRBJ2-1; a possible D gene is TRBD1 (6 bases). This receptor was obtained from a woman under 30 in good health and CMV-seronegative. In nucleotides, the CDR3 is TGTGCCAGCAGCTTATGGGGGCGGAGTTACAATGAGCAGTTCTTC. The encoded protein is CASSLWGRSYNEQFF.